This T cell receptor (beta chain) emerged from a study of CD8 T cells in ankylosing spondylitis. Study-wide results and caveats: Researchers reportedly found disease-linked clones significantly enriched in matched ankylosing spondylitis synovial fluid. Seemingly distinctive of ankylosing spondylitis blood was a TCR beta motif formed by eight highly homologous variants. Within peripheral blood, clones linked to disease were CD8+ and relatively rare.

Quantitative 5'-RACE with molecular barcodes generated TCR beta libraries. MiXCR was run by TCRdb on the 5' RACE reads, yielding one entry per CDR3 protein. The sample contains around 320,000 distinct CDR3 sequences, less than 25% of which appear only once. Notes on this clonotype: The antigen is not known.

With 5 bases clipped from V and 6 bases from J, the junction kept 12 bases outside the gene matches. CDR1 is SGHTA, CDR2 FQGNSA, per germline. This CDR3 has 17 residues. This sequence joins TRBV7-2 and TRBJ2-7; 14 bases agree with TRBD2. Sequencing input: blood, either unsorted or a sorted T cell fraction (not recorded which). This clonotype was sampled from a female donor with ankylosing spondylitis or in good health (not recorded which). Here the CDR3 reads CASSARTSGRFMGEQYF. The CDR3, as DNA: TGTGCCAGCAGCGCAAGGACTAGCGGGAGGTTTATGGGCGAGCAGTACTTC.